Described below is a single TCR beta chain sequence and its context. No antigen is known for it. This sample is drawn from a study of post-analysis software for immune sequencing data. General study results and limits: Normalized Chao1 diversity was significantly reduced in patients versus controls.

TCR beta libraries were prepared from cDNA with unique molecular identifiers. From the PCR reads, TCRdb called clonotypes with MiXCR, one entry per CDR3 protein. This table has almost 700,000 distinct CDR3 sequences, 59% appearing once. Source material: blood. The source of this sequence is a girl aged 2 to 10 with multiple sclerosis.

The CDR3 loop reads CATSREGRAYEQYF. As DNA, the CDR3 is TGTGCCACCAGCAGAGAAGGCCGAGCCTACGAGCAGTACTTC. This chain connects TRBV15 to TRBJ2-7, with D uncertain. Per the germline V gene, CDR1 is LNHNV and CDR2 is YYDKDF (reference sequence). This CDR3 has 14 amino acids. The germline V and J ends were trimmed by 0 bases and 2 bases, with 8 bases remaining between them.